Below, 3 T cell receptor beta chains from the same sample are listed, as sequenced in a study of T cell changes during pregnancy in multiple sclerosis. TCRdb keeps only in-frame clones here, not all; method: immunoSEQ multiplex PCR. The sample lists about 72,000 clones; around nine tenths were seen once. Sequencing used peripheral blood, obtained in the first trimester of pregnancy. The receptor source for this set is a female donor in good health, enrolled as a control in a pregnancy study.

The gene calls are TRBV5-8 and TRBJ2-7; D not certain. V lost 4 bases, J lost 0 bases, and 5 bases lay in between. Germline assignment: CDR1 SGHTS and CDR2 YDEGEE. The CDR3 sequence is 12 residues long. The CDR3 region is CASSPLSYEQYF. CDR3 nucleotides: TGTGCCAGCAGCCCCCTCTCCTACGAGCAGTACTTC.

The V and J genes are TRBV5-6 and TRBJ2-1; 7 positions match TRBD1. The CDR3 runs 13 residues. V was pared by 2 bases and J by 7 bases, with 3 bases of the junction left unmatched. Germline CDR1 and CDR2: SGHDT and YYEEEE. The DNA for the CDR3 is TGTGCCAGCAGCTTCGACAGGGAGAATGAGCAGTTCTTC. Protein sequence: CASSFDRENEQFF.

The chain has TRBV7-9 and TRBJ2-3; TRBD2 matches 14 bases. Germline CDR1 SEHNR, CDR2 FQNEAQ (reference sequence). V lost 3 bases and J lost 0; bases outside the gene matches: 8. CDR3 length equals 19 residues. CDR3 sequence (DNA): TGTGCCAGCAGCTTGGGGGGACTAGCGGGAGTTCTCAGCACAGATACGCAGTATTTT. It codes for CASSLGGLAGVLSTDTQYF.